This T cell receptor (beta chain) emerged from a study of blood T cell repertoires in COVID-19. Study-level information: Sites across the United States, Italy and Spain contributed samples from acute and convalescent COVID-19. Sample material is recorded as cDNA or gDNA derived from T cells, B-cell-depleted T cells, or PBMCs.

Method: immunoSEQ multiplex PCR; TCRdb's copy keeps in-frame clones and lacks some. The table includes 200,000 to 250,000 clones, about 88% detected once. V shed 0 bases and J shed 3 bases, with 13 bases lying between them. Germline V gene lookup returns CDR1 SGHKS and CDR2 YYEKEE (reference sequence). The CDR3 runs 16 residues. The clonotype was recovered from a man in his forties or fifties who had recovered from COVID-19. The chain uses TRBV5-5 and TRBJ1-3, with D hard to call. The sequencing sample was made of peripheral blood. DNA for the CDR3: TGTGCCAGCAGCTTGGCTTCCGTGAGTGGTGGAAACACCATATATTTT. Residues: CASSLASVSGGNTIYF.